Listed below are T cell receptor beta chains from one sample, sequenced in a study of T cell repertoires in cytomegalovirus infection. TCRdb re-called the reads with MiXCR, one entry per CDR3 protein. In the table there are approximately 400,000 distinct CDR3 sequences, approximately 31% of which are singletons. Sequencing was performed on PBMCs. The receptors stem from a human donor in good health (CMV status not recorded). Some clones in this sample may be carry-over from other donors' samples. Each CDR3 is given without its conserved first and last residue.

CDR3 length,J gene,V gene,CDR3 protein
13,TRBJ2-1,TRBV5-1,ASNLGDGSYNEQF
10,TRBJ1-5,TRBV7-2,ASSSPRQPQH
13,TRBJ1-6,TRBV4-1,ASSQGDAYNSPLH
12,TRBJ2-1,TRBV7-8,ASLKTAGDDEQF
13,TRBJ2-1,TRBV6-5,ASTRTRLAGDEQF
12,TRBJ2-2,TRBV6-5,ASSYGGRTGELF
11,TRBJ2-3,TRBV20-1,SAPSGGTDTQY
12,TRBJ1-2,TRBV2,ASFPGTGIDGYT
15,TRBJ2-3,TRBV24-1,ATSEAGTESLLDTQY
13,TRBJ2-7,TRBV9,ASSVGGQGTYEQY
10,TRBJ2-3,TRBV6-5,ASSRGQGRQY
14,TRBJ2-5,TRBV7-2,ASSINGGGLQETQY
10,TRBJ2-1,TRBV7-2,ASSPGYNEQF
10,TRBJ1-2,TRBV12-3/TRBV12-4,ASSLAGGGYT
13,TRBJ2-3,TRBV14,ASSPQQRRADTQY
12,TRBJ2-7,TRBV20-1,SARTPGIGYEQY
12,TRBJ2-4,TRBV7-9,ASSPNTAKNIQY
12,TRBJ1-1,TRBV10-1,ASSESIRNTEAF
15,TRBJ2-1,TRBV27,ARSLKTSGGPIREQF
12,TRBJ1-5,TRBV6-1,ASREHYSNQPQH
11,TRBJ2-1,TRBV11-3,ASSLRGKNEQF
12,TRBJ1-3,TRBV7-2,ASSTDSGGNNIY
12,TRBJ1-2,TRBV7-8,ASSLRDKIYGYT
15,TRBJ1-5,TRBV7-8,ASSPGQGIYSNQPQH
12,TRBJ1-2,TRBV27,ASSSGGDRYGYT
13,TRBJ2-7,TRBV19,ASSIADSGYYEQY
10,TRBJ2-1,TRBV19,ASRGVHNEQF
13,TRBJ2-5,TRBV20-1,SAGQISGGQETQY
12,TRBJ1-1,TRBV5-1,ASSNRGLNTEAF
12,TRBJ1-5,TRBV10-3,AISEDGAVQPQH
17,TRBJ1-1,TRBV2,ASGVYKRDRGEMNTEAF
13,TRBJ2-5,TRBV6-6,ASSYWDRGQETQY
14,TRBJ2-5,TRBV24-1,ATSDPGGPGRETQY
12,TRBJ2-2,TRBV12-3/TRBV12-4,ASSLGERPGELF
11,TRBJ1-3,TRBV12-3/TRBV12-4,ASNLDSGNTIY
12,TRBJ2-5,TRBV14,ASRRTGGGETQY
12,TRBJ2-7,TRBV12-3/TRBV12-4,ASSSDSQPYEQY
13,TRBJ2-7,TRBV7-9,ASSPPTGSSYEQY
12,TRBJ1-1,TRBV5-1,ASSLQESNTEAF
13,TRBJ2-1,TRBV7-2,ASSLGRTVNNEQF